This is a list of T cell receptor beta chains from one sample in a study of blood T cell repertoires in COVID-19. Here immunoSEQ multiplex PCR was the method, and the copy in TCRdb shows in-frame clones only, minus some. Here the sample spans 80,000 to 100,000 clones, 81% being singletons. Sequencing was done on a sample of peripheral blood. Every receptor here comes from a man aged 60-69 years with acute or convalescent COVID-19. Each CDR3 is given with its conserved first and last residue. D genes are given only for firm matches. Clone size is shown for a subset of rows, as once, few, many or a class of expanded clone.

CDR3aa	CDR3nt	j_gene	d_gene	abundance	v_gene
CASSLGQINQPQHF	TGTGCCAGCAGCCTCGGACAGATCAATCAGCCCCAGCATTTT	TRBJ1-5	NA	NA	TRBV7-8
CASSLPDRAEADTQYF	TGTGCCAGCAGCTTACCGGACAGGGCAGAGGCAGATACGCAGTATTTT	TRBJ2-3	TRBD1	NA	TRBV7-9
CASSTVGGGATEAFF	TGTGCCAGTAGTACGGTTGGGGGAGGTGCCACTGAAGCTTTCTTT	TRBJ1-1	NA	NA	TRBV19
CASRKRNTDSFYGYTF	TGTGCCAGTAGAAAACGAAATACGGACAGCTTTTATGGCTACACCTTC	TRBJ1-2	NA	NA	TRBV19
CASSYAGLDEKLFF	TGTGCCAGCAGTTACGCGGGGCTGGATGAAAAACTGTTTTTT	TRBJ1-4	NA	NA	TRBV6-2/TRBV6-3
CASSIPGDYGYNEQFF	TGTGCCAGTAGTATCCCGGGGGACTACGGTTACAATGAGCAGTTCTTC	TRBJ2-1	TRBD2	NA	TRBV19
CASSSSGGGNQPQHF	TGTGCCAGCAGTAGCTCGGGGGGGGGCAATCAGCCCCAGCATTTT	TRBJ1-5	NA	NA	TRBV28
CASSLFSGVAYEQYF	TGTGCCAGCAGCTTATTTAGCGGGGTAGCCTACGAGCAGTACTTC	TRBJ2-7	TRBD2	NA	TRBV13
CASSSILFGEQYF	TGTGCCAGCAGTAGCATCCTCTTCGGCGAGCAGTACTTC	TRBJ2-7	NA	NA	TRBV6-2/TRBV6-3
CASSLKSEKLFF	TGTGCCAGCAGCTTAAAATCGGAAAAACTGTTTTTT	TRBJ1-4	NA	NA	TRBV11-3
CASSIQGRNQPQHF	TGTGCCAGCAGTATACAGGGGCGCAATCAGCCCCAGCATTTT	TRBJ1-5	TRBD1	few	TRBV6-2/TRBV6-3
CSVEVPGLKYEQYF	TGCAGCGTTGAGGTGCCGGGACTAAAATACGAGCAGTACTTC	TRBJ2-7	TRBD2	NA	TRBV29-1
CASSPRRTGFSNEQFF	TGTGCCAGCAGCCCGCGTCGGACAGGGTTTTCCAATGAGCAGTTCTTC	TRBJ2-1	TRBD1	once	TRBV14
CASSQGWTGATEAFF	TGTGCCAGCAGCCAAGGCTGGACAGGGGCCACTGAAGCTTTCTTT	TRBJ1-1	TRBD1	few	TRBV3-1/TRBV3-2
CAISEIDRDQETQYF	TGTGCCATCAGTGAGATTGACAGGGACCAAGAGACCCAGTACTTC	TRBJ2-5	TRBD1	NA	TRBV10-3
CASSWQGVGYEQYF	TGTGCCAGCAGTTGGCAGGGGGTCGGATACGAGCAGTACTTC	TRBJ2-7	TRBD1	NA	TRBV28
CASSQTTYPGQGGADTQYF	TGCGCCAGCAGCCAAACTACATATCCGGGACAGGGGGGTGCAGATACGCAGTATTTT	TRBJ2-3	TRBD1	NA	TRBV5-1
CASSYSSSSGVGEFF	TGTGCCAGCAGTTACTCATCCTCTAGCGGGGTTGGGGAGTTCTTC	TRBJ2-1	TRBD2	NA	TRBV6-5
CASRGASLGEQYF	TGTGCCAGCAGGGGGGCCAGTTTGGGCGAGCAGTACTTC	TRBJ2-7	NA	NA	TRBV21-1
CASSLLGTSYTDTQYF	TGTGCCAGCAGTCTCCTCGGGACTAGCTACACAGATACGCAGTATTTT	TRBJ2-3	TRBD2	NA	TRBV28
CSGGQGAYEQYF	TGCAGCGGGGGACAGGGGGCCTACGAGCAGTACTTC	TRBJ2-7	TRBD1	once	TRBV29-1
CASSVSSGRPNTGELFF	TGTGCCAGCAGTGTCAGTAGCGGGCGACCGAACACCGGGGAGCTGTTTTTT	TRBJ2-2	TRBD2	NA	TRBV6-1
CASSPGGYEQYF	TGTGCCAGCAGTCCCGGGGGGTACGAGCAGTACTTC	TRBJ2-7	TRBD2	NA	TRBV6-2/TRBV6-3
CASSPSRQGAFYNEQFF	TGTGCCAGCTCACCCTCGCGACAGGGGGCCTTCTACAATGAGCAGTTCTTC	TRBJ2-1	TRBD1	once	TRBV18
CASMGDRGTNHQPQHF	TGTGCCAGTATGGGGGACAGAGGAACTAATCATCAGCCCCAGCATTTT	TRBJ1-5	TRBD1	NA	TRBV19
CASSQQGDSYNEQFF	TGTGCCAGCAGCCAGCAGGGGGACTCGTACAATGAGCAGTTCTTC	TRBJ2-1	NA	NA	TRBV7-2
CASSPSSDRVYEQYF	TGTGCCAGCAGTCCCTCTTCGGACAGGGTCTACGAGCAGTACTTC	TRBJ2-7	TRBD1	NA	TRBV6-5
CASSPSRADQPQHF	TGTGCCAGCAGCCCCTCGAGGGCCGATCAGCCCCAGCATTTT	TRBJ1-5	NA	once	TRBV6-5
CASSSRGLNTEAFF	TGTGCCAGCAGCTCCAGGGGTTTGAACACTGAAGCTTTCTTT	TRBJ1-1	NA	NA	TRBV7-2
CASSHADREAFF	TGTGCCAGCAGCCACGCGGACAGAGAAGCTTTCTTT	TRBJ1-1	NA	NA	TRBV3-1/TRBV3-2
CASTEASGNSDTQYF	TGTGCCAGCACGGAGGCTAGCGGAAATTCAGATACGCAGTATTTT	TRBJ2-3	TRBD2	NA	TRBV28
CASSTGTGFEKLFF	TGTGCCAGTAGCACAGGGACAGGGTTTGAAAAACTGTTTTTT	TRBJ1-4	TRBD1	NA	TRBV19
CASSLAGTGTDTQYF	TGTGCCAGCAGCTTAGCGGGGACAGGGACAGATACGCAGTATTTT	TRBJ2-3	TRBD1	NA	TRBV7-2
CASRLSVRGSTEAFF	TGCGCCAGCAGGCTTAGCGTACGGGGGAGCACTGAAGCTTTCTTT	TRBJ1-1	NA	NA	TRBV4-3
CASSRNSGKYTGELFF	TGTGCCAGCAGTCGTAATAGCGGGAAGTACACCGGGGAGCTGTTTTTT	TRBJ2-2	TRBD2	NA	TRBV27
CASSLAGTGNQPQHF	TGTGCCAGCAGCTTGGCCGGGACAGGGAACCAGCCCCAGCATTTT	TRBJ1-5	TRBD1	few	TRBV5-6
CASNRLAGDITGELFF	TGTGCCAGCAATAGGCTAGCGGGAGATATCACCGGGGAGCTGTTTTTT	TRBJ2-2	TRBD2	once	TRBV2
CASSQGPGGTNYGYTF	TGTGCCAGCAGCCAGGGGCCGGGGGGGACTAACTATGGCTACACCTTC	TRBJ1-2	NA	NA	TRBV7-6
CASSPDFGTAAYSNQPQHF	TGTGCCAGCAGCCCTGACTTTGGGACAGCCGCATATAGCAATCAGCCCCAGCATTTT	TRBJ1-5	TRBD1	NA	TRBV6-2/TRBV6-3
CASTPPGSSYEQYF	TGTGCCAGCACCCCCCCGGGAAGCTCCTACGAGCAGTACTTC	TRBJ2-7	NA	NA	TRBV7-8
CASSYPNPDRDGYTF	TGTGCCAGCAGTTACCCCAATCCAGACAGGGATGGCTACACCTTC	TRBJ1-2	TRBD1	once	TRBV6-2/TRBV6-3
CASSPGQGAVYGYTF	TGTGCCAGTAGCCCCGGACAGGGGGCAGTCTATGGCTACACCTTC	TRBJ1-2	TRBD1	NA	TRBV19
CASSVDLAGGLETQYF	TGTGCCAGCAGCGTCGATCTAGCGGGGGGTCTGGAGACCCAGTACTTC	TRBJ2-5	TRBD2	NA	TRBV9
CASAPGVPNYGYTF	TGTGCCAGCGCTCCCGGAGTACCCAACTATGGCTACACCTTC	TRBJ1-2	NA	NA	TRBV27
CASNRGGADTQYF	TGTGCCAGCAACCGCGGGGGGGCCGATACGCAGTATTTT	TRBJ2-3	TRBD2	NA	TRBV7-9
CASSLRTGRGNEQFF	TGTGCCAGCAGCTTGCGGACAGGGAGAGGGAATGAGCAGTTCTTC	TRBJ2-1	TRBD1	few	TRBV11-2
CASSIGGRGGADTQYF	TGTGCCAGTAGTATAGGCGGGCGGGGGGGTGCCGATACGCAGTATTTT	TRBJ2-3	TRBD2	NA	TRBV19
CASSLIGATNYGYTF	TGTGCCAGCAGCTTGATAGGGGCGACTAACTATGGCTACACCTTC	TRBJ1-2	NA	NA	TRBV5-4
CASSLVGQGTYEQYF	TGTGCCAGCAGCTTAGTGGGGCAGGGGACCTACGAGCAGTACTTC	TRBJ2-7	NA	few	TRBV13
CASSEAQGWVTEAFF	TGTGCCAGCAGTGAAGCACAGGGGTGGGTGACTGAAGCTTTCTTT	TRBJ1-1	TRBD1	NA	TRBV6-1